Listed below are T cell receptor beta chains from one sample, sequenced in a study of T cell responses to AZD1222 COVID-19 vaccine. Sequencing was performed with immunoSEQ multiplex PCR; in TCRdb, only in-frame clones are kept and a portion is missing. The table records about 160,000 clones, 90% to 95% of them present only once. This sample comprised peripheral blood, obtained 28 days after the second AZD1222 dose. Receptors originate from an adult who received the AZD1222 COVID-19 vaccine. CDR3s include the opening cysteine and the closing phenylalanine or tryptophan. Fields, in order: CDR3 DNA, CDR3 protein, V gene, J gene, CDR3 length, D gene, clone size. D genes are given only for firm matches. Rows may omit the clone size; those that give it use once, few, many or a size class.

CDR3nt: TGTGCCAGCAGCGAATTAGCGGGGGGGCAGGAGACCCAGTACTTC; CDR3aa: CASSELAGGQETQYF; v_gene: TRBV5-6; j_gene: TRBJ2-5; len: 15; d_gene: TRBD2; abundance: once
CDR3nt: TGTGCCAGCAGCTTCGCAGGGGGCAATGAAAAACTGTTTTTT; CDR3aa: CASSFAGGNEKLFF; v_gene: TRBV7-2; j_gene: TRBJ1-4; len: 14; d_gene: TRBD1; abundance: few
CDR3nt: TGTGCCAGCAGCTTGGCAGGCAGGGACAATGAGCAGTTCTTC; CDR3aa: CASSLAGRDNEQFF; v_gene: TRBV5-4; j_gene: TRBJ2-1; len: 14; d_gene: .; abundance: .
CDR3nt: TGTGCCTGCGTCCGTCTTCCCTCCTATAATTCACCCCTCCACTTT; CDR3aa: CACVRLPSYNSPLHF; v_gene: TRBV6-4; j_gene: TRBJ1-6; len: 15; d_gene: .; abundance: .
CDR3nt: TGTGCCTGGAGCGAGGGGGGAGGGAGAGAAAAACTGTTTTTT; CDR3aa: CAWSEGGGREKLFF; v_gene: TRBV30; j_gene: TRBJ1-4; len: 14; d_gene: .; abundance: .
CDR3nt: TGTGCCAGCAGCTTGTCGGGGGGCCTGGGGGATACGCAGTATTTT; CDR3aa: CASSLSGGLGDTQYF; v_gene: TRBV5-8; j_gene: TRBJ2-3; len: 15; d_gene: .; abundance: .
CDR3nt: TGTGCCAGCAGCCAAGATCAGGGTACCTATGGCTACACCTTC; CDR3aa: CASSQDQGTYGYTF; v_gene: TRBV3-1/TRBV3-2; j_gene: TRBJ1-2; len: 14; d_gene: .; abundance: .
CDR3nt: TGTGCCAGCAGCTCTGAGGGGCGTCAGCCCCAGCATTTT; CDR3aa: CASSSEGRQPQHF; v_gene: TRBV7-9; j_gene: TRBJ1-5; len: 13; d_gene: .; abundance: .
CDR3nt: TGTGCCAGCAGCTCCCGTAGGGCAGGCCAAGAGACCCAGTACTTC; CDR3aa: CASSSRRAGQETQYF; v_gene: TRBV7-2; j_gene: TRBJ2-5; len: 15; d_gene: .; abundance: .
CDR3nt: TGTGCCAGCAGCCAATTTCGGCGGGAGAGGTACGAGCAGTACTTC; CDR3aa: CASSQFRRERYEQYF; v_gene: TRBV16; j_gene: TRBJ2-7; len: 15; d_gene: TRBD2; abundance: .
CDR3nt: TGCGCCAGCAGCGTCGGAACTAGACTAGCGCAAACCTACGAGCAGTACTTC; CDR3aa: CASSVGTRLAQTYEQYF; v_gene: TRBV5-1; j_gene: TRBJ2-7; len: 17; d_gene: TRBD2; abundance: .
CDR3nt: TGCAGCGTTGATAGCGGGGGTTACAATGAGCAGTTCTTC; CDR3aa: CSVDSGGYNEQFF; v_gene: TRBV29-1; j_gene: TRBJ2-1; len: 13; d_gene: TRBD2; abundance: .
CDR3nt: TGCAGCGTGTTACCCCGGGACACGAACTATGGCTACACCTTC; CDR3aa: CSVLPRDTNYGYTF; v_gene: TRBV29-1; j_gene: TRBJ1-2; len: 14; d_gene: .; abundance: once
CDR3nt: TGTGCCAGCTCACCCACAGGGGGAGGCAATCAGCCCCAGCATTTT; CDR3aa: CASSPTGGGNQPQHF; v_gene: TRBV18; j_gene: TRBJ1-5; len: 15; d_gene: TRBD1; abundance: once
CDR3nt: TGTGCCAGCAGCTCGGACAGGGTCGGCCGAAAACTGTTTTTT; CDR3aa: CASSSDRVGRKLFF; v_gene: TRBV11-2; j_gene: TRBJ1-4; len: 14; d_gene: TRBD1; abundance: .
CDR3nt: TGCGCCAGCAGCCGTTCGGCGGAGGGGGCATACTCTGGAAACACCATATATTTT; CDR3aa: CASSRSAEGAYSGNTIYF; v_gene: TRBV4-1; j_gene: TRBJ1-3; len: 18; d_gene: TRBD1; abundance: .
CDR3nt: TGTGCCAGCAGCGGGGGGTCAGGACAGGGATCCTACGAGCAGTACTTC; CDR3aa: CASSGGSGQGSYEQYF; v_gene: TRBV5-4; j_gene: TRBJ2-7; len: 16; d_gene: TRBD1; abundance: .
CDR3nt: TGTGCCTGGAGTACCGGGGGCTATGGCTACACCTTC; CDR3aa: CAWSTGGYGYTF; v_gene: TRBV30; j_gene: TRBJ1-2; len: 12; d_gene: .; abundance: .
CDR3nt: TGTGCCACCAGCCTCAAGGGGGGGGGCACAGATACGCAGTATTTT; CDR3aa: CATSLKGGGTDTQYF; v_gene: TRBV15; j_gene: TRBJ2-3; len: 15; d_gene: .; abundance: .